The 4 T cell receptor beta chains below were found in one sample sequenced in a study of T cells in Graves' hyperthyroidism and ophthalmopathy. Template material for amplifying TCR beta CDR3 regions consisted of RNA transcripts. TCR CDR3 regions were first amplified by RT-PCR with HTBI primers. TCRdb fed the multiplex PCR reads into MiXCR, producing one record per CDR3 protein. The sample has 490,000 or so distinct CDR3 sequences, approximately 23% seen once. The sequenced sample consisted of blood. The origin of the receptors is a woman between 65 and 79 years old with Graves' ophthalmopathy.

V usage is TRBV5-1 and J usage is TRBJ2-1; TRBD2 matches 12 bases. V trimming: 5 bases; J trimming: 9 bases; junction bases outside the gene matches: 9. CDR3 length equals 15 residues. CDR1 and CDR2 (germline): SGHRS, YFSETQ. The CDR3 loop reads CASSGRTSGISEQFF. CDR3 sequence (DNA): TGCGCCAGCAGTGGCCGGACTAGCGGGATTAGTGAGCAGTTCTTC.

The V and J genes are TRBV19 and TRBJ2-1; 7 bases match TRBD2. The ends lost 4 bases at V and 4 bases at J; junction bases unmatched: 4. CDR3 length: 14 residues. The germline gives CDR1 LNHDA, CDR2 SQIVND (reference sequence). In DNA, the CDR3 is TGTGCCAGTAGTACTAGCGGACTTTACAATGAGCAGTTCTTC. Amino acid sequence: CASSTSGLYNEQFF.

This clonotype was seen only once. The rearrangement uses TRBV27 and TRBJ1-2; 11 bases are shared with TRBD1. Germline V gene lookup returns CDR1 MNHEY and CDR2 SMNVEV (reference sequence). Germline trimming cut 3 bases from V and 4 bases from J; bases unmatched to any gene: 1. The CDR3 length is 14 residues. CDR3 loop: CASSFGQGAYGYTF. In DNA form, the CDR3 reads TGTGCCAGCAGTTTCGGACAGGGGGCCTATGGCTACACCTTC.

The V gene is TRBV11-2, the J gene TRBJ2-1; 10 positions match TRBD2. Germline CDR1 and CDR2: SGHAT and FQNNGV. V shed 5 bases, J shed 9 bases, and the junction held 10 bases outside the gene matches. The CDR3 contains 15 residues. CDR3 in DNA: TGTGCCAGCAGCCCTCTGAGCGGGAGGGCCCTTGAGCAGTTCTTC. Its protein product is CASSPLSGRALEQFF. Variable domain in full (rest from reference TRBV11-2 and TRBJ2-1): EAGVAQSPRYKIIEKRQSVAFWCNPISGHATLYWYQQILGQGPKLLIQFQNNGVVDDSQLPKDRFSAERLKGVDSTLKIQPAKLEDSAVYLCASSPLSGRALEQFFGPGTRLTVL.